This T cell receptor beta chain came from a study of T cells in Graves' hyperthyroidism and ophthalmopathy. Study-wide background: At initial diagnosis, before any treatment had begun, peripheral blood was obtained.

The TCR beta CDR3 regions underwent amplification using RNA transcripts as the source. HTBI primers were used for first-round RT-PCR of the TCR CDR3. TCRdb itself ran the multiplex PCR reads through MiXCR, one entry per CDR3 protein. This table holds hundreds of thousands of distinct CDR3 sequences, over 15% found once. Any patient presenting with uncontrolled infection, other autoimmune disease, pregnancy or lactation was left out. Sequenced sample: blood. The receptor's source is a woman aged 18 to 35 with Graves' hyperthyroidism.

CDR3 region: CASSSTGAQLETQYF. CDR3 sequence (DNA): TGCGCCAGCAGCTCGACAGGGGCCCAGTTAGAGACCCAGTACTTC. The genes are TRBV5-1 and TRBJ2-5, with 8 bases matching TRBD1. V was clipped by 3 bases and J by 4 bases; unmatched bases: 8. The CDR3 consists of 15 residues. Per the germline V gene, CDR1 is SGHRS and CDR2 is YFSETQ.